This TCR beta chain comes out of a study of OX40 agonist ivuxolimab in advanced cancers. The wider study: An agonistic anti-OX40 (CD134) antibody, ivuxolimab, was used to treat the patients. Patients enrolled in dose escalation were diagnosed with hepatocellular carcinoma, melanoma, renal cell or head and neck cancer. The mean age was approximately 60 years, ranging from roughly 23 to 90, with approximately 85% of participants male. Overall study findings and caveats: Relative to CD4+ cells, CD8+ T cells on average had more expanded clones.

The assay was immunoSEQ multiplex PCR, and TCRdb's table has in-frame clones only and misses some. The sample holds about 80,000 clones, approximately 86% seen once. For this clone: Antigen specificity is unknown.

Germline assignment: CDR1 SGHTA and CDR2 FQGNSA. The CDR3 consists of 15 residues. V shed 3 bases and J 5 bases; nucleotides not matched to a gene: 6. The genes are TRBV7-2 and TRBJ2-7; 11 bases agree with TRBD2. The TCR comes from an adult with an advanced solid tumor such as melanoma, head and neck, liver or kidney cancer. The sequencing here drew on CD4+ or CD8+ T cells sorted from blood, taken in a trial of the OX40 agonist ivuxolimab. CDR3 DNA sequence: TGTGCCAGCAGCTTGGTAGCGGGGGGGCCCAACGAGCAGTACTTC. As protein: CASSLVAGGPNEQYF.